This T cell receptor beta chain was sequenced for a study of T cell changes during pregnancy in multiple sclerosis. There are 15 residues in the CDR3. The germline V gene has CDR1 SGHDT and CDR2 YYEEEE. V dropped 1 base and J dropped 2; count of bases not matched to a gene: 4. Repertoires were generated with immunoSEQ multiplex PCR, while TCRdb's copy carries only in-frame clones and drops some. The table records 45,000 to 70,000 clones, 92% of them present only once. The receptor was isolated from a female donor with multiple sclerosis, enrolled in a pregnancy study. This chain links TRBV5-6 with TRBJ2-3; 7 nucleotides agree with TRBD1. Sample: CD4+ T cells from peripheral blood mononuclear cells, taken in the second trimester of pregnancy. The CDR3 DNA is TGTGCCAGCAGCTTGCCCGGGACAGCCACAGATACGCAGTATTTT. Encoded protein: CASSLPGTATDTQYF.